The 3 T cell receptor beta chains below were found in one sample sequenced in a study of T cells after yellow fever vaccination. TCRdb fed the 5' RACE reads into MiXCR, producing one record per CDR3 protein. The profile shows 500,000 to 650,000 distinct CDR3 sequences, 13% of them singletons. The sample in question was PBMCs, obtained on the day of the yellow fever booster vaccination. The origin of the receptors is a man aged 25-45 years who received the YFV17D yellow fever vaccine.

The V call is TRBV5-6, the J call TRBJ2-6; D is unresolved. This CDR3 region has 14 residues. CDR1 is SGHDT, CDR2 YYEEEE, per germline. The V end lost 4 bases, the J end lost 2 bases, and 7 bases lay between the germline ends. The CDR3: CASSLWAGANVLTF. The DNA for the CDR3 is TGTGCCAGCAGCCTGTGGGCTGGGGCCAACGTCCTGACTTTC.

This clonotype was counted many times. The chain has TRBV12-3 or TRBV12-4 and TRBJ1-2; D might be TRBD1 (5 bases). The CDR3 spans 12 residues. The germline V and J ends were trimmed by 6 bases and 4 bases, with 9 bases remaining between them. CDR3 sequence reads: CASSPTAYGYTF. For the CDR3, the DNA is TGTGCCAGCAGCCCGACAGCCTATGGCTACACCTTC.

This clonotype occurred a few times. This chain links TRBV14 with TRBJ2-7, with 8 nucleotides matching TRBD1. J gave up 7 bases and V 5 bases, and 7 bases lay outside the gene matches. The CDR3 totals 13 residues. The germline V gene has CDR1 SGHDN and CDR2 FVKESK. CDR3 sequence (DNA): TGTGCCAGCAGCTTCATAACAGGGGGTGAGCAGTACTTC. Amino acids: CASSFITGGEQYF.